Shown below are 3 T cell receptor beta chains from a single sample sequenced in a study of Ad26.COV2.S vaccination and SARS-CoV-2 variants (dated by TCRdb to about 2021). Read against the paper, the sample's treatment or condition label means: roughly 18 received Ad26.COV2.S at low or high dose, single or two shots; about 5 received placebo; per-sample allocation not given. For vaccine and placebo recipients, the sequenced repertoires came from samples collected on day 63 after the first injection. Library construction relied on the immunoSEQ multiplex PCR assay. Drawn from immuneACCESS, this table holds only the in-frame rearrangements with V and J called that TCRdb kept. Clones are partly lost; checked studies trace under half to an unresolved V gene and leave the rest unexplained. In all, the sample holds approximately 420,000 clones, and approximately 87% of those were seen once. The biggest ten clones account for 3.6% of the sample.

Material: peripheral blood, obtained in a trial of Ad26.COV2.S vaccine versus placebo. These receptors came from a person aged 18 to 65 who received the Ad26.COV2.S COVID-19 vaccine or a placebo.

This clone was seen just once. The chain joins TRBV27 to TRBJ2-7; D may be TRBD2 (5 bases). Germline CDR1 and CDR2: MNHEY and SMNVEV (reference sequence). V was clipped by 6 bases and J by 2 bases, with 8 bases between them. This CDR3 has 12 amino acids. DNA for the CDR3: TGTGCCAGCAGGGGAGTTGCCTACGAGCAGTACTTC. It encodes CASRGVAYEQYF.

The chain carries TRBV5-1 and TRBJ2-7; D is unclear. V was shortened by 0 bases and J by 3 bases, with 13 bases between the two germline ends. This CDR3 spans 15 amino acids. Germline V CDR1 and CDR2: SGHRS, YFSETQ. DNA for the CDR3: TGCGCCAGCAGCTTGGCCGAGGACGCTCGCTACGAGCAGTACTTC. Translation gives CASSLAEDARYEQYF. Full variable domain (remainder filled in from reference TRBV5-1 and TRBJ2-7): KAGVTQTPRYLIKTRGQQVTLSCSPISGHRSVSWYQQTPGQGLQFLFEYFSETQRNKGNFPGRFSGRQFSNSRSEMNVSTLELGDSALYLCASSLAEDARYEQYFGPGTRLTVT.

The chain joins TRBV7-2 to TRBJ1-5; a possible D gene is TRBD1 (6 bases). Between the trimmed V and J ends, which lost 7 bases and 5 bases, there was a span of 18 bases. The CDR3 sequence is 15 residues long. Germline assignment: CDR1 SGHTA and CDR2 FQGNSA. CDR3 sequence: CASTLGGAGDQPQHF. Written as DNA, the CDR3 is TGTGCCAGCACCCTAGGGGGGGCGGGGGATCAGCCCCAGCATTTT. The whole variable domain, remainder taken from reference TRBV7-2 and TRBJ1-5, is GAGVSQSPSNKVTEKGKDVELRCDPISGHTALYWYRQSLGQGLEFLIYFQGNSAPDKSGLPSDRFSAERTGGSVSTLTIQRTQQEDSAVYLCASTLGGAGDQPQHFGDGTRLSIL.